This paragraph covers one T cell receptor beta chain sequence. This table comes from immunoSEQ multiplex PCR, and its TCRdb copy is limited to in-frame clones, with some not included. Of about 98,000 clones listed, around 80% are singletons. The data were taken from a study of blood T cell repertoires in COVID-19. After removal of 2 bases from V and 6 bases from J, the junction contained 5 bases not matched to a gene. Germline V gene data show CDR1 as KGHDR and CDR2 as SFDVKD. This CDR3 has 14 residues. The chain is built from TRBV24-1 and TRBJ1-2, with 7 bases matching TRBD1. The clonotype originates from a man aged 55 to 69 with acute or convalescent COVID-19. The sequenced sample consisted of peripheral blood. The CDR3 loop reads CATSDYQGEDGYTF. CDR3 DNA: TGTGCCACCAGTGATTACCAGGGGGAAGATGGCTACACCTTC.